Presented here are 30 T cell receptor beta chains from one specimen sequenced in a study of shared T cell receptors in the human thymus. Libraries were prepared by immunoSEQ multiplex PCR; TCRdb keeps only in-frame clonotypes and omits some of them. The repertoire holds over 450,000 clones, with approximately 80% as singletons. These sequences were also reported in another study, on human thymus T cells.

Sequencing was performed on thymocytes. These receptors were taken from a boy in the first two years of life with a congenital heart defect.

The chain carries TRBV7-8 and TRBJ2-2; the match to TRBD2 covers 8 bases. Germline V gene lookup returns CDR1 SGHVS and CDR2 FQNEAQ. This CDR3 spans 19 amino acids. Trimming took 2 bases from V and 4 from J; bases not matched to a gene: 15. This CDR3 reads CASSLNEPSGSRGTGELFF. CDR3 in DNA: TGTGCCAGCAGCTTAAATGAACCCAGCGGGAGTAGGGGCACCGGGGAGCTGTTTTTT.

This clone was recorded only once. The chain combines TRBV27 with TRBJ2-7; D is undetermined. Germline V CDR1 and CDR2: MNHEY, SMNVEV (reference sequence). This CDR3 comprises 14 residues. The V and J ends lost 2 bases and 5 bases respectively, with 13 bases between them. In nucleotides, the CDR3 is TGTGCCAGCAGTTTACCCAACTCGCTTAACGAGCAGTACTTC. Translation gives CASSLPNSLNEQYF.

The chain employs TRBV28 and TRBJ2-1, with TRBD1 matching 8 bases. The CDR3 contains 14 residues. J gave up 2 bases and V 10 bases, and 7 bases lay outside the gene matches. Per the germline V gene, CDR1 is MDHEN and CDR2 is SYDVKM. CDR3 DNA sequence: TGTGCCACCTCGAGGGGACAGGCCTACAATGAGCAGTTCTTC. It codes for CATSRGQAYNEQFF.

CDR3 coding DNA: TGTGCCAGTAGCATCCAGACAGGCCTTCGGTCGGAAGCTTTCTTT. It translates to CASSIQTGLRSEAFF. This rearrangement joins TRBV19 to TRBJ1-1; D is perhaps TRBD1 (6 bases). The CDR3 loop spans 15 amino acids. Germline CDR1 LNHDA, CDR2 SQIVND (reference sequence). V was cut by 6 bases and J by 8 bases, with 22 bases left in between.

The genes are TRBV27 and TRBJ2-1, with D perhaps matching TRBD2 (7 bases). Germline V gene lookup returns CDR1 MNHEY and CDR2 SMNVEV (reference sequence). The CDR3 covers 16 residues. Trimming took 3 bases from V and 9 from J, leaving 21 bases between them. Written as DNA, the CDR3 is TGTGCCAGCAGTTTTGCGGGGGCTGAGCCCAACACTGAGCAGTTCTTC. Residues: CASSFAGAEPNTEQFF.

The rearrangement links TRBV11-2 to TRBJ1-5; D is unresolved. The CDR3 sequence is 11 residues long. Germline V CDR1 and CDR2: SGHAT, FQNNGV. The V and J ends lost 4 bases and 15 bases respectively, with 13 bases between them. The DNA of the CDR3 is TGTGCCAGCAGCTCACTCGGGGAGCTGCATTTT. Protein sequence: CASSSLGELHF.

This sequence joins TRBV7-8 and TRBJ2-1, with 10 bases fitting TRBD2. The CDR3 is made up of 18 amino acids. Germline lookup yields CDR1 SGHVS and CDR2 FQNEAQ. The V gene end was trimmed by 0 bases and the J gene end by 7 bases; junction bases not matched to a gene: 12. The CDR3 bases are TGTGCCAGCAGCTTAGCGGTCCCTTTAGCGGGAGGCTCAAATGAGCAGTTCTTC. Its protein is CASSLAVPLAGGSNEQFF.

The rearrangement joins TRBV12-5 to TRBJ2-1; 14 bases fit TRBD2. Losses at the gene ends were 1 base for V and 7 bases for J; bases not matched to a gene: 3. The CDR3 is 16 amino acids. The V gene's germline CDR1 is LGHNT and CDR2 FRNRAP. The DNA of the CDR3 is TGTGCTAGTGGTTTGGCGGGACTAGCGGGAGAAAATGAGCAGTTCTTC. Its protein is CASGLAGLAGENEQFF.

The chain uses TRBV7-9 and TRBJ1-1; a possible D gene is TRBD1 (6 bases). Germline lookup yields CDR1 SEHNR and CDR2 FQNEAQ (reference sequence). V was cut by 5 bases and J by 0 bases, with 16 bases left in between. This CDR3 is 16 amino acids long. The chain's CDR3 is CASSPIRDTMNTEAFF. Written as DNA, the CDR3 is TGTGCCAGCAGCCCAATCCGGGACACAATGAACACTGAAGCTTTCTTT.

This chain connects TRBV7-2 to TRBJ2-3; 12 bases are a match to TRBD2. The CDR3 spans 16 residues. Germline V gene lookup returns CDR1 SGHTA and CDR2 FQGNSA. With V trimmed by 5 bases and J by 2 bases, 5 bases remained unmatched. In DNA form, the CDR3 reads TGTGCCAGCAGCACTAGCGGGAGGCGAGTCACAGATACGCAGTATTTT. This translates into CASSTSGRRVTDTQYF.

This chain links TRBV11-2 with TRBJ2-1; D perhaps matches TRBD2 (5 bases). This CDR3 is 19 amino acids long. Trimming stripped 5 bases from V and 2 bases from J, with 25 bases between. CDR1 is SGHAT, CDR2 FQNNGV, per germline. Here the CDR3 reads CASSPGSPPSKGAYNEQFF. The CDR3 DNA reads TGTGCCAGCAGCCCGGGGTCCCCCCCGTCTAAAGGAGCCTACAATGAGCAGTTCTTC.

As regards this clone: One end of the junction does not line up with germline, which may come from a read error. The chain employs TRBV6-4 and TRBJ2-7; D perhaps matches TRBD2 (6 bases). Germline lookup yields CDR1 MRHNA and CDR2 SNTAGT. The CDR3 contains 13 residues. The CDR3 sequence is CVSRPGLYYEQYF. CDR3 in DNA: TGTGTCAGCAGACCGGGACTTTACTACGAGCAGTACTTC.

This clone came up a few times. The chain joins TRBV15 to TRBJ1-1, with 9 positions matching TRBD1. Trimming cost V 9 bases and J 5 bases; bases outside gene matches: 10. Germline V CDR1 and CDR2: LNHNV, YYDKDF (reference sequence). This CDR3 has 14 amino acids. The CDR3, as DNA: TGTGCCACACGAACGGACAGGGGTTGGACTGAAGCTTTCTTT. It yields the protein CATRTDRGWTEAFF.

This clone was counted only a few times. This CDR3 reads CASSLIDQPQHF. CDR3 nucleotides: TGTGCCAGCAGTTTAATAGATCAGCCCCAGCATTTT. This rearrangement joins TRBV2 to TRBJ1-5, with no clear D. The CDR3 loop spans 12 amino acids. V lost 5 bases and J lost 5, with 7 bases in between. CDR1 SNHLY and CDR2 FYNNEI come from the germline V gene. Variable domain in full (rest from reference TRBV2 and TRBJ1-5): EPEVTQTPSHQVTQMGQEVILRCVPISNHLYFYWYRQILGQKVEFLVSFYNNEISEKSEIFDDQFSVERPDGSNFTLKIRSTKLEDSAMYFCASSLIDQPQHFGDGTRLSIL.

The chain links TRBV5-1 to TRBJ2-2; weak D call: TRBD1 (6 bases). Per germline, CDR1 SGHRS and CDR2 YFSETQ. The CDR3 has 15 residues. Trimming pared 0 bases from V and 1 base from J, leaving 7 bases between. CDR3 in DNA: TGCGCCAGCAGCTTGGTGACAGGGAACACCGGGGAGCTGTTTTTT. It encodes CASSLVTGNTGELFF.

The genes are TRBV27 and TRBJ1-5, with D perhaps matching TRBD1 (6 bases). This CDR3 has 13 amino acids. The V end lost 4 bases, the J end lost 7 bases, and 11 bases lay between the germline ends. The germline gives CDR1 MNHEY, CDR2 SMNVEV (reference sequence). The CDR3 protein is CASSSGGQQPQHF. The CDR3, as DNA: TGTGCCAGCAGTTCGGGGGGCCAACAGCCCCAGCATTTT.

This clone was seen a single time. The chain has TRBV6-6 and TRBJ1-2; a possible D gene is TRBD1 (6 bases). The CDR3 extends over 14 amino acids. V lost 5 bases and J lost 2, with 12 bases in between. Germline lookup yields CDR1 MNHNY and CDR2 SVGAGI (reference sequence). The CDR3 loop reads CASSRQEGNYGYTF. Here the CDR3 DNA reads TGTGCCAGCAGTCGACAGGAAGGAAACTATGGCTACACCTTC.

V and J are TRBV18 and TRBJ2-3; no definite D call. CDR3 length: 14 amino acids. The V gene's germline CDR1 is KGHSH and CDR2 LQKENI. With 0 bases removed from V and 3 bases from J, the gap between germline ends came to 7 bases. CDR3 sequence (DNA): TGTGCCAGCTCACCACCCCACTTGACAGATACGCAGTATTTT. Translating gives CASSPPHLTDTQYF.

The V and J genes are TRBV14 and TRBJ2-7; 13 nucleotides match TRBD2. After removal of 1 base from V and 5 bases from J, the junction contained 5 bases not matched to a gene. The CDR3 consists of 16 residues. CDR1 and CDR2 from the germline V gene are SGHDN and FVKESK. Here the CDR3 reads CASSQVRTSGSHEQYF. CDR3 DNA: TGTGCCAGCAGCCAAGTCAGGACTAGCGGGAGCCACGAGCAGTACTTC.

This clone was observed a few times. V and J are TRBV6-5 and TRBJ2-1; D unresolved. This CDR3 contains 16 residues. Germline CDR1 and CDR2: MNHEY and SVGAGI. V lost 0 bases to trimming and J lost 0 bases, with 9 bases between them. The CDR3 DNA is TGTGCCAGCAGTTACTCGGGCCCGAGCTCCTACAATGAGCAGTTCTTC. Translating gives CASSYSGPSSYNEQFF.

The chain carries TRBV4-2 and TRBJ2-7, with 8 bases aligning to TRBD1. This CDR3 region has 15 residues. V lost 3 bases and J lost 0; bases outside the gene matches: 4. The germline CDR1 and CDR2 sequences are LGHNA and YNFKEQ. CDR3 sequence (DNA): TGTGCCAGCAGCCAGAGACAGGGGAGCTCCTACGAGCAGTACTTC. This sequence encodes CASSQRQGSSYEQYF.

V gene TRBV12-5 combines with J gene TRBJ2-7; D may be TRBD1 (5 bases). Per the germline V gene, CDR1 is LGHNT and CDR2 is FRNRAP. CDR3 size: 17 residues. V was cut by 3 bases and J by 7 bases, with 25 bases left in between. The CDR3 nucleotides are TGTGCTAGTGGTTTACACCAGGGCAATCCATCACCGAGGGAGCAGTACTTC. Translated: CASGLHQGNPSPREQYF.

This chain joins TRBV15 and TRBJ2-1; the match to TRBD1 covers 8 bases. Germline V gene sequence: CDR1 LNHNV, CDR2 YYDKDF (reference sequence). J was trimmed by 15 bases and V by 5 bases; bases with no gene match: 6. This CDR3 contains 11 residues. The CDR3 region is CATSVQGVGFF. The CDR3 nucleotides are TGTGCCACCAGCGTACAGGGGGTAGGGTTCTTC.

This chain links TRBV29-1 with TRBJ2-1; TRBD2 matches 7 bases. J gave up 0 bases and V 7 bases, and 18 bases lay outside the gene matches. CDR1 is SQVTM, CDR2 ANQGSEA, per germline. The CDR3 length is 18 residues. CDR3 loop: CSGLGGGVLFRSYNEQFF. The CDR3 bases are TGCAGCGGTCTGGGGGGAGGGGTCCTTTTTCGCTCCTACAATGAGCAGTTCTTC.

The chain combines TRBV5-1 with TRBJ2-5; tentatively, D is TRBD2 (7 bases). Trimming took 0 bases from V and 3 from J, leaving 15 bases between them. CDR1 SGHRS and CDR2 YFSETQ come from the germline V gene. The CDR3 runs 16 residues. CDR3 in DNA: TGCGCCAGCAGCTTGGAGGGGGACGGGGGGAAAGAGACCCAGTACTTC. Amino acid sequence: CASSLEGDGGKETQYF.

This chain uses TRBV25-1 with TRBJ1-3, with a weak D call TRBD1 (6 bases). There are 15 residues in the CDR3. Germline V gene data show CDR1 as MGHDK and CDR2 as SYGVNS. V dropped 5 bases and J dropped 4 bases, with 15 bases sitting between them. The chain's CDR3 is CASSHPQGSGNTIYF. For the CDR3, the DNA is TGTGCCAGCAGTCACCCCCAGGGGAGCGGAAACACCATATATTTT.

The chain has TRBV9 and TRBJ2-3, with TRBD1 as a possible D gene (5 bases). The germline gives CDR1 SGDLS, CDR2 YYNGEE. Trimming took off 0 bases at V and 7 bases at J, with 18 bases between the two ends. The CDR3 extends over 16 amino acids. The CDR3 coding sequence is TGTGCCAGCAGCGTAGGAAAAGGGGCAGTCGTATATACGCAGTATTTT. This sequence encodes CASSVGKGAVVYTQYF.

This chain links TRBV27 with TRBJ1-2, with 8 bases matching TRBD1. The CDR3 sequence is 14 residues long. Germline lookup yields CDR1 MNHEY and CDR2 SMNVEV (reference sequence). V shed 8 bases, J shed 2 bases, and the junction held 7 bases outside the gene matches. CDR3 amino acids: CASGQGRQNYGYTF. CDR3 in DNA: TGTGCCAGCGGACAGGGCAGGCAGAACTATGGCTACACCTTC.

The rearrangement uses TRBV9 and TRBJ2-1, with TRBD2 matching 11 bases. J was trimmed by 5 bases and V by 2 bases; bases with no gene match: 6. The germline CDR1 and CDR2 sequences are SGDLS and YYNGEE. This CDR3 spans 16 amino acids. Here the CDR3 reads CASSVLAGGPHNEQFF. CDR3 coding DNA: TGTGCCAGCAGCGTCTTAGCGGGAGGGCCCCACAATGAGCAGTTCTTC. Complete variable domain (other parts from reference TRBV9 and TRBJ2-1): DSGVTQTPKHLITATGQRVTLRCSPRSGDLSVYWYQQSLDQGLQFLIQYYNGEERAKGNILERFSAQQFPDLHSELNLSSLELGDSALYFCASSVLAGGPHNEQFFGPGTRLTVL.

The chain recombines TRBV5-4 with TRBJ1-2, with 8 bases aligning to TRBD1. There are 15 residues in the CDR3. Per the germline V gene, CDR1 is SGHNT and CDR2 is YYREEE (reference sequence). V lost 5 bases to trimming and J lost 5 bases; unmatched junction nucleotides: 11. In nucleotides, the CDR3 is TGTGCCAGCAGTCCCGAGGACAGGGATAAGTATGGCTACACCTTC. This codes for CASSPEDRDKYGYTF.